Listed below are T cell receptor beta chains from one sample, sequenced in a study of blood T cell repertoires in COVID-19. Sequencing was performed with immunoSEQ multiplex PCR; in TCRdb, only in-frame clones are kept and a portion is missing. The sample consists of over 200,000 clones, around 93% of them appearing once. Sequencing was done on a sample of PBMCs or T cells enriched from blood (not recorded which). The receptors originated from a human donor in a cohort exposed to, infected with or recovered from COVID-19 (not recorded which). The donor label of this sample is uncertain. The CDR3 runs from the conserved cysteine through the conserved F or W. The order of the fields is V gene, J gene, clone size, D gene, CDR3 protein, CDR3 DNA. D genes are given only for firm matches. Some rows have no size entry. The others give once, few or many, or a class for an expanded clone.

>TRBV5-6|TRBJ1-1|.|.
CASSLGQAGAEAFF
TGTGCCAGCAGCTTGGGGCAGGCCGGCGCTGAAGCTTTCTTT
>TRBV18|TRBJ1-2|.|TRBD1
CASSPTGVYYGYTF
TGTGCCAGCTCACCAACAGGGGTGTACTATGGCTACACCTTC
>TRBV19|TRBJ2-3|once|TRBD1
CASRQGMTDTQYF
TGTGCCAGTAGACAGGGGATGACAGATACGCAGTATTTT
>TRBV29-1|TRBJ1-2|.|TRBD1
CSASGTDYGYTF
TGCAGCGCCTCCGGGACAGACTATGGCTACACCTTC
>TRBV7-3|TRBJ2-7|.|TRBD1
CASSSNPGGSYEQYF
TGTGCCAGCAGCTCAAACCCAGGGGGTTCCTACGAGCAGTACTTC
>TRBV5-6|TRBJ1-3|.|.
CASSFRRSGNTIYF
TGTGCCAGCAGCTTCAGGCGCTCTGGAAACACCATATATTTT
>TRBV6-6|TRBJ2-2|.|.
CASILRGRNTGELFF
TGTGCCAGCATCCTACGGGGGAGGAACACCGGGGAGCTGTTTTTT
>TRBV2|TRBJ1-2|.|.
CARAESQTNNYGYTF
TGTGCCAGAGCCGAAAGTCAGACAAATAACTATGGCTACACCTTC
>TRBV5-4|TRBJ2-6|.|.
CASSFRTASSGANVLTF
TGTGCCAGCAGCTTCCGGACAGCAAGCTCTGGGGCCAACGTCCTGACTTTC
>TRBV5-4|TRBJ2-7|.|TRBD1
CASSLQGAEEQYF
TGTGCCAGCAGCCTACAGGGGGCGGAGGAGCAGTACTTC
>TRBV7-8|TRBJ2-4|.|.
CASSSRTAGASKNIQYF
TGTGCCAGCAGCTCCCGAACCGCTGGAGCCTCCAAAAACATTCAGTACTTC
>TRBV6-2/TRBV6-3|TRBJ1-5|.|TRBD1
CASSYGTGGGQPQHF
TGTGCCAGCAGTTACGGGACAGGGGGGGGTCAGCCCCAGCATTTT
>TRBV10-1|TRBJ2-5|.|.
CASSEGTEGGPVQETQYF
TGCGCCAGCAGTGAGGGAACAGAGGGGGGGCCCGTCCAAGAGACCCAGTACTTC
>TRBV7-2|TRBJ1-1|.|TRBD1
CASSLTTGDTEAFF
TGTGCCAGCAGCTTAACGACAGGGGACACTGAAGCTTTCTTT
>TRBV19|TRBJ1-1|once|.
CASGGVGSLTEAFF
TGTGCCAGTGGGGGGGTAGGAAGTCTAACTGAAGCTTTCTTT
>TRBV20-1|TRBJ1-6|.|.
CSASPEGAFNDSPLHF
TGCAGTGCCAGTCCCGAAGGGGCCTTTAATGATTCACCCCTCCACTTT
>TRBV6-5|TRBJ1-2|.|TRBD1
CASSPNRGTYGYTF
TGTGCCAGCAGTCCAAACAGGGGTACCTATGGCTACACCTTC
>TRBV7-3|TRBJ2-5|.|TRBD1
CASSRGTADQETQYF
TGTGCCAGCAGCCGAGGGACAGCAGATCAAGAGACCCAGTACTTC
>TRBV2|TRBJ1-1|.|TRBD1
CASSPDRVRAFF
TGTGCCAGCAGCCCGGACAGGGTTCGGGCTTTCTTT
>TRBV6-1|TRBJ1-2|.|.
CASSEQGGYTF
TGTGCCAGCAGTGAACAGGGGGGCTACACCTTC
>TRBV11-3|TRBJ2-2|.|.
CASSLSLNTGELFF
TGTGCCAGCAGCTTATCCTTGAACACCGGGGAGCTGTTTTTT
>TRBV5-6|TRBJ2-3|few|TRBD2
CASSLELAGGSTDTQYF
TGTGCCAGCAGCTTGGAACTAGCGGGGGGATCCACAGATACGCAGTATTTT
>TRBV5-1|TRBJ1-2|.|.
CASSDFGAGYTF
TGCGCCAGCAGCGATTTTGGGGCAGGCTACACCTTC
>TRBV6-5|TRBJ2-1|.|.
CASGGSGGYNEQFF
TGTGCCAGCGGGGGCTCGGGGGGATACAATGAGCAGTTCTTC
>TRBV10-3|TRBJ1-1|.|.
CAISDGFNTEAFF
TGTGCCATCAGTGATGGCTTTAACACTGAAGCTTTCTTT
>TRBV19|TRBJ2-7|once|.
CASSSGGGPYEQYF
TGTGCCAGTAGTTCCGGGGGAGGCCCCTACGAGCAGTACTTC
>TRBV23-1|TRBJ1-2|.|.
CASSQSVPGWKDGYTF
TGCGCCAGCAGTCAATCGGTACCGGGGTGGAAGGATGGCTACACCTTC
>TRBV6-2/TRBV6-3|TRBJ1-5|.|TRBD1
CASSTLQGAAGQPQHF
TGTGCCAGCAGTACGCTGCAGGGGGCGGCGGGTCAGCCCCAGCATTTT
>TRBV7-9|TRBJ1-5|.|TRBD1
CASSLTGQGLDQPQHF
TGTGCCAGCAGCTTAACGGGACAGGGGTTAGATCAGCCCCAGCATTTT
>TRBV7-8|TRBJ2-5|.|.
CASSLEEGPLETQYF
TGTGCCAGCAGCTTAGAGGAGGGTCCCCTAGAGACCCAGTACTTC
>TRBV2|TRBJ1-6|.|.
CASRGGFSPLHF
TGTGCCAGCAGGGGGGGTTTTTCACCCCTCCACTTT
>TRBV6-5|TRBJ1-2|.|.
CASSYSEEAGYTF
TGTGCCAGCAGTTACTCGGAGGAGGCCGGCTACACCTTC
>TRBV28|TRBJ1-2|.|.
CASSSGVGYGYTF
TGTGCCAGCAGTTCAGGGGTAGGATATGGCTACACCTTC
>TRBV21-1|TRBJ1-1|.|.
CASSKAGRGGKNTEAFF
TGTGCCAGCAGCAAAGCGGGACGAGGGGGAAAGAACACTGAAGCTTTCTTT
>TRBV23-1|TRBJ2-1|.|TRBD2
CASRIAGPLGDEQFF
TGCGCCAGCAGGATAGCGGGGCCCCTGGGGGATGAGCAGTTCTTC
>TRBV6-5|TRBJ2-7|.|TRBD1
CASSPVGTGSYEQYF
TGTGCCAGCAGTCCCGTTGGGACAGGGTCCTACGAGCAGTACTTC
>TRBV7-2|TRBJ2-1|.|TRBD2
CASSLLPAGAYNEQFF
TGTGCCAGCAGCCTCCTCCCAGCGGGGGCGTACAATGAGCAGTTCTTC
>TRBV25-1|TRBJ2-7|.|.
CASTRGGSDEQYF
TGTGCCAGCACCCGGGGTGGTAGCGACGAGCAGTACTTC
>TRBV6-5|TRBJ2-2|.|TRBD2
CASTQGLQNTGELFF
TGTGCCAGCACCCAGGGACTACAAAACACCGGGGAGCTGTTTTTT
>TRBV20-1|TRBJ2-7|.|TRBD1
CSASRGQQPIEQYF
TGCAGTGCTAGTAGGGGACAGCAGCCAATCGAGCAGTACTTC
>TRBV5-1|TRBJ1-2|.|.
CASSLGAGDYGYTF
TGCGCCAGCAGCTTGGGGGCGGGGGACTATGGCTACACCTTC
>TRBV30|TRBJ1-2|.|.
CAWRTSGYTF
TGTGCCTGGAGGACTTCGGGCTACACCTTC
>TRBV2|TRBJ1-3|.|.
CASSEGGRNTIYF
TGTGCCAGCAGTGAAGGGGGCCGAAACACCATATATTTT
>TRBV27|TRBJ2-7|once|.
CASSYVGKSSYEQYF
TGTGCCAGCAGCTACGTCGGGAAGAGCTCCTACGAGCAGTACTTC
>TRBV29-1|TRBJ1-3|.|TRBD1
CSAKGQGDGNTIYF
TGCAGCGCAAAAGGACAGGGGGATGGAAACACCATATATTTT
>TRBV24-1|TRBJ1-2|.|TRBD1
CATSETGLNSGYTF
TGTGCCACCAGCGAGACAGGGTTGAACAGTGGCTACACCTTC
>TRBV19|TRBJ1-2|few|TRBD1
CATLDRENYGYTF
TGTGCCACTCTGGACAGGGAAAACTATGGCTACACCTTC
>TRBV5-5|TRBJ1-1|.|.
CASSLIGASEAFF
TGTGCCAGCAGCTTAATAGGGGCGAGTGAAGCTTTCTTT
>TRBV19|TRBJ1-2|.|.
CASSTGTDGGFSYGYTF
TGTGCCAGTAGTACGGGGACCGACGGGGGGTTTAGCTATGGCTACACCTTC
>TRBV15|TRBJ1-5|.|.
CATSRYAGTNLQPQHF
TGTGCCACCAGCAGGTACGCCGGGACAAATCTTCAGCCCCAGCATTTT
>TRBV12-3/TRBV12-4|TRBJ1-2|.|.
CASWTGGVYGYTF
TGTGCCAGCTGGACTGGAGGGGTTTATGGCTACACCTTC
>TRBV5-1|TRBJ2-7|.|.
CASSVSGKVDEQYF
TGCGCCAGCAGCGTGTCGGGGAAAGTTGACGAGCAGTACTTC
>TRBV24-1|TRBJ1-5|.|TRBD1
CATSDPTGGNQPQHF
TGTGCCACCAGTGACCCAACAGGGGGAAATCAGCCCCAGCATTTT
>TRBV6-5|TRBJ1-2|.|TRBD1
CASINRDSGYTF
TGTGCCAGCATCAACCGGGACAGTGGCTACACCTTC
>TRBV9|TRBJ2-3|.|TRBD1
CASSVEGGRTDTQYF
TGTGCCAGCAGCGTAGAAGGGGGCCGCACAGATACGCAGTATTTT